Shown below are 19 T cell receptor beta chains from a single sample sequenced in a study of blood T cell repertoires in COVID-19. The data were produced by immunoSEQ multiplex PCR, yet TCRdb's version contains in-frame clones alone and is incomplete. Among 80,000 or so clones listed, roughly 77% were seen once. Material: peripheral blood. Every receptor here comes from a man between 50 and 59 years old with active or convalescent COVID-19.

This chain uses TRBV4-3 with TRBJ2-1; 10 bases fit TRBD2. The CDR3 extends over 16 amino acids. The V and J ends lost 1 base and 7 bases, in that order; junction bases with no gene match: 7. Germline V gene sequence: CDR1 LGHNA, CDR2 YSLEER. The CDR3 coding sequence is TGCGCCAGCAGCCAAGGTAGAGCGGGGGGGCCAAATGAGCAGTTCTTC. This sequence encodes CASSQGRAGGPNEQFF.

This clone was counted a single time. The chain joins TRBV18 to TRBJ2-1; TRBD2 agrees at 11 bases. V shed 6 bases and J 5 bases; nucleotides not matched to a gene: 6. This CDR3 has 15 residues. CDR1 is KGHSH and CDR2 is LQKENI in the germline V gene. The CDR3 DNA is TGTGCCAGCTCCCTTAGCGGGGGGGCAGACAATGAGCAGTTCTTC. It specifies CASSLSGGADNEQFF.

The chain links TRBV21-1 to TRBJ1-6; TRBD1 is the table's D call and was not checked against the DNA. TRBV21-1 is given as a pseudogene. CDR3 length: 17 amino acids. The CDR3 bases are TGTGCCAGCAGCAGACTGGACAGGGGAATAAATAATTCACCCCTCCACTTT. As protein: CASSRLDRGINNSPLHF.

The genes are TRBV5-1 and TRBJ2-7, with D tentatively TRBD1 (6 bases). The CDR3 spans 14 residues. CDR1 SGHRS and CDR2 YFSETQ come from the germline V gene. V was shortened by 4 bases and J by 5 bases, with 16 bases between the two germline ends. This CDR3 reads CASSPPQGQNEQYF. CDR3 coding DNA: TGCGCCAGCAGCCCACCCCAGGGACAAAACGAGCAGTACTTC.

The rearrangement joins TRBV6-5 to TRBJ2-5; D perhaps matches TRBD2 (6 bases). Germline V gene data show CDR1 as MNHEY and CDR2 as SVGAGI. V dropped 4 bases and J dropped 2 bases, with 8 bases sitting between them. The CDR3 sequence is 13 residues long. Written as DNA, the CDR3 is TGTGCCAGCAGTTGGGGACTTCAAGAGACCCAGTACTTC. Translation gives CASSWGLQETQYF.

V usage is TRBV30 and J usage is TRBJ1-5; D may be TRBD1 (5 bases). The CDR3 contains 16 residues. V gave up 2 bases and J gave up 3 bases, with 17 bases separating them. CDR1 is GTSNPN, CDR2 SVGIG, per germline (reference sequence). In DNA form, the CDR3 reads TGTGCCTGGAGTTTTAGGGGTCGGAACTTCAATCAGCCCCAGCATTTT. Its translation is CAWSFRGRNFNQPQHF.

The rearrangement links TRBV29-1 to TRBJ1-2; D may be TRBD1 (6 bases). V gave up 3 bases and J gave up 5 bases, with 13 bases separating them. The CDR3 runs to 13 residues. CDR1 and CDR2 from the germline V gene are SQVTM and ANQGSEA. The CDR3 sequence: CSVEDRAVYGYTF. CDR3 DNA: TGCAGCGTTGAGGACAGAGCCGTTTATGGCTACACCTTC. Complete variable domain (other parts from reference TRBV29-1 and TRBJ1-2): SAVISQKPSRDICQRGTSLTIQCQVDSQVTMMFWYRQQPGQSLTLIATANQGSEATYESGFVIDKFPISRPNLTFSTLTVSNMSPEDSSIYLCSVEDRAVYGYTFGSGTRLTVV.

This chain joins TRBV10-3 and TRBJ2-7; tentatively, D is TRBD1 (6 bases). The CDR3 runs to 13 residues. Germline V CDR1 and CDR2: ENHRY, SYGVKD. Trimming left V 3 bases short and J 7 bases short, with 13 bases between. CDR3 nucleotide sequence: TGTGCCATCAGTGAACAGGGAACGAGGGAGCAGTACTTC. Translated: CAISEQGTREQYF.

The chain employs TRBV5-1 and TRBJ1-4, with D perhaps TRBD1 (6 bases). The CDR3 is 14 residues long. Germline CDR1 is SGHRS and CDR2 is YFSETQ. The V and J ends lost 5 bases and 8 bases respectively, with 16 bases between them. The CDR3 protein is CASRLGGAEEKLFF. In DNA form, the CDR3 reads TGCGCCAGCAGGCTAGGGGGGGCTGAAGAAAAACTGTTTTTT.

The chain links TRBV13 to TRBJ1-2, with a possible D match to TRBD1 (5 bases). From germline, CDR1 is PRHDT and CDR2 FYEKMQ (reference sequence). The CDR3 extends over 14 amino acids. V lost 8 bases to trimming and J lost 8 bases, with 21 bases between them. CDR3 in amino acids: CASVKGEGIRGYTF. CDR3 DNA: TGTGCCAGCGTGAAAGGGGAGGGGATACGGGGCTACACCTTC.

This chain uses TRBV25-1 with TRBJ2-1, with TRBD2 identical over 10 bases. The CDR3 consists of 17 residues. With 4 bases clipped from V and 6 bases from J, the junction kept 12 bases outside the gene matches. Per the germline V gene, CDR1 is MGHDK and CDR2 is SYGVNS. The CDR3 reads CASSGFSGGPQGNEQFF. CDR3 DNA sequence: TGTGCCAGCAGTGGTTTTAGCGGGGGGCCACAGGGCAATGAGCAGTTCTTC.

This clone turned up a few times. J is TRBJ2-3 and V is TRBV27; 10 nucleotides match TRBD1. The length of the CDR3 is 15 residues. Germline CDR1 is MNHEY and CDR2 is SMNVEV (reference sequence). Trimming took 5 bases from V and 6 from J; bases not matched to a gene: 8. The CDR3, as DNA: TGTGCCAGCAGTCCGATGACAGGGGGCGACGATACGCAGTATTTT. It specifies CASSPMTGGDDTQYF.

The chain links TRBV6-5 to TRBJ1-6; D perhaps matches TRBD1 (5 bases). V lost 0 bases, J lost 8 bases, and 11 bases lay in between. Germline V gene data show CDR1 as MNHEY and CDR2 as SVGAGI. This CDR3 spans 15 amino acids. The CDR3, as DNA: TGTGCCAGCAGTTACTCCGGGGGGGGTTATTCACCCCTCCACTTT. Its protein product is CASSYSGGGYSPLHF.

The chain combines TRBV7-9 with TRBJ2-7; 9 bases agree with TRBD1. The length of the CDR3 is 15 residues. V was pared by 0 bases and J by 6 bases, with 6 bases of the junction left unmatched. CDR1 and CDR2 from the germline V gene are SEHNR and FQNEAQ (reference sequence). CDR3 sequence reads: CASSLAGTGSGEQYF. For the CDR3, the DNA is TGTGCCAGCAGCTTAGCGGGGACAGGGAGTGGCGAGCAGTACTTC.

The chain joins TRBV6-6 to TRBJ2-4; possible D gene TRBD2, 5 bases. V shed 5 bases and J shed 7 bases, with 18 bases lying between them. The V gene's germline CDR1 is MNHNY and CDR2 SVGAGI (reference sequence). There are 15 residues in the CDR3. The DNA of the CDR3 is TGTGCCAGCAGTAATATGGACGGGGTACGGAACATTCAGTACTTC. It specifies CASSNMDGVRNIQYF.

This clone was counted between two and nine times. V is TRBV9 and J is TRBJ1-1; D may be TRBD1 (6 bases). V lost 2 bases to trimming and J lost 11 bases, with 19 bases between them. Germline CDR1 is SGDLS and CDR2 is YYNGEE. This CDR3 is built from 14 residues. The CDR3 DNA is TGTGCCAGCAGCGTCAGTAGGGGGACGGATGGGGCTTTCTTT. It encodes CASSVSRGTDGAFF. Full variable domain (outside the CDR3, taken from reference TRBV9 and TRBJ1-1): DSGVTQTPKHLITATGQRVTLRCSPRSGDLSVYWYQQSLDQGLQFLIQYYNGEERAKGNILERFSAQQFPDLHSELNLSSLELGDSALYFCASSVSRGTDGAFFGQGTRLTVV.

V and J are TRBV6-5 and TRBJ2-7, with D tentatively TRBD2 (6 bases). With 2 bases removed from V and 3 bases from J, the gap between germline ends came to 14 bases. CDR3 length: 15 amino acids. Germline V gene data show CDR1 as MNHEY and CDR2 as SVGAGI. The CDR3 reads CASSYRRGAGYEQYF. The CDR3 DNA follows: TGTGCCAGCAGTTACCGGCGCGGGGCGGGCTACGAGCAGTACTTC.

The J gene is TRBJ2-5, the V gene TRBV14; a weak D match, TRBD1 (6 bases). The V gene lost 4 bases and the J gene lost 5 bases, with 14 bases spanning the gap. This CDR3 has 14 amino acids. Germline CDR1 reads SGHDN; CDR2 reads FVKESK. This CDR3 reads CASSPTGLGETQYF. The DNA for the CDR3 is TGTGCCAGCAGCCCCACAGGGCTAGGCGAGACCCAGTACTTC.

The J gene is TRBJ1-4, the V gene TRBV5-1; D is perhaps TRBD1 (5 bases). Trimming cost V 0 bases and J 8 bases, with 14 bases left between them. This CDR3 contains 15 residues. Per the germline V gene, CDR1 is SGHRS and CDR2 is YFSETQ. CDR3 residues: CASSLGAGVQEKLFF. CDR3 in DNA: TGCGCCAGCAGCTTGGGGGCGGGGGTCCAGGAAAAACTGTTTTTT.